This T cell receptor (beta chain) was sequenced in a study of blood T cells in healthy people across ages (dated by TCRdb to the mid-2010s). Describing the broader study: In model experiments, template switching captured roughly one uniquely barcoded TCR beta cDNA molecule for every two T cells. Age-related changes in TCR beta repertoire diversity were measured in the study by deep sequencing normalized with unique cDNA molecular identifiers. Four age groups were formed from the donors: young (average approximately 15 years), middle-aged (approximately 39), aged (over 55) and long-lived (less than 85). To avoid experimental bias, donors of different ages were distributed randomly across sequencing lanes. The study analyzed two additional independent replicas of 1 million unique cDNA reads from the same blood draw for two donors, one aged 18 to 30 and one aged 80 or older.

Receptor libraries were prepared by 5' RACE. Instrument on record: Illumina HiSeq 2500. The second PCR ran for roughly 6 to 11 cycles and used a J-beta primer mix along with a sample-barcoded 5' primer. Each TCR beta cDNA molecule received a unique molecular identifier from a template-switch 5' adaptor carrying 12 random nucleotides. Each sample yielded at least 2.5 million CDR3-containing paired-end reads. First-strand cDNA was synthesized from all RNA with the Mint cDNA synthesis kit, primed by a TRBC-specific oligonucleotide. All cDNA was treated with uracil-DNA glycosylase and then went through a first 18-cycle PCR with the universal primers M1SS and BC2_uni_R. The authors' analysis ran thus. For normalization, 1 million high-quality reads, each with a distinct molecular identifier, were randomly selected from each sample. Reads sharing molecular identifiers were discarded rather than binned into consensus sequences. MiTCR, set to a Q25 quality threshold and the strictest error-elimination algorithm, was used for CDR3 identification, clonotype clustering and error correction. A nonparametric unseen species model using Euler transformation provided a lower-bound estimate of total TCR beta diversity. TCRdb reprocessing: public reads trimmed at Q25 with fastp, clones called with MiXCR, in-frame beta chains kept. Rows matching on CDR3 protein sequence are summarized as one entry with the most common DNA and genes. These V and J calls are TCRdb output, not the study's own analysis. For this sample the table gives 550,000 to 700,000 distinct CDR3 sequences, of which 27% were detected only once. About a fifth of the sample rests with the top ten.

As regards this clonotype: Its antigen specificity is not known. Base qualities are missing; no much larger clone stands one base away.

CDR1 LGHDT and CDR2 YNNKEL were looked up in the germline V gene (reference sequence). From its cysteine to its phenylalanine, the CDR3 spans 16 amino acids. Only the CDR3 DNA stays, 48 bases, in frame from base 1. V is shortened by 0 bases, J by 1 base, and the region joining them spans 10 bases. Study-wide findings and limitations: Bulk unsorted PBMC profiling prevented conclusive comparison of naive and antigen-experienced compartments. Observed TCR beta diversity correlated strongly with the percentage of naive T cells measured by flow cytometry. Because donor CMV infection status was unknown, age-related changes in expanded clonotypes were potentially confounded. The long-lived group showed more naive CD4+ T cells, fewer expanded clones and increased TCR diversity than the aged group, suggesting age selection. Total diversity estimates from one million sequenced T cells were considered lower bounds and underestimates. As age increased, observed TCR beta diversity per million T cells dropped in a roughly linear way, and a significant reduction was already evident by age about 40.

Systemically healthy Caucasian individuals from Russia, some 38 in total and aged roughly 6 to 95 years, were included as donors. Roughly 9 milliliters of peripheral blood were drawn from each donor into EDTA-treated Vacutainer tubes. PBMCs were isolated by Ficoll-Paque density-gradient centrifugation, with at least 7 million obtained per sample. Trizol reagent was used to extract total RNA from PBMCs, with at least 6 micrograms per sample. For every donor, flow cytometry on a PBMC aliquot measured the percentage of naive CD45RAhigh/CD27high T cells. The sample consisted of blood. This clonotype was obtained from a woman between 70 and 85 years old in good health. In this chain, TRBV3-1 is recombined with TRBJ2-1, with TRBD1 tentatively as D gene (6 bases match). The sequenced DNA is TGTGCCAGCAGCCAAGACGACAGGCTATCCTACAATGAGCAGTTCTTC. It encodes CASSQDDRLSYNEQFF.